This T cell receptor beta chain was identified in a study of blood T cell repertoires in COVID-19. The CDR3 is made up of 15 amino acids. Trimming removed 5 bases from V and 3 bases from J, with 12 bases in between. Germline CDR1 reads SGHRS; CDR2 reads YFSETQ. Assay: immunoSEQ multiplex PCR; the TCRdb copy retains only in-frame clones and omits some. This sample has about 280,000 clones, with almost 85% found just once. This chain links TRBV5-1 with TRBJ1-6; D unresolved. This sequence originates from a man between 45 and 60 years old with active or convalescent COVID-19. The sample was peripheral blood. CDR3 in amino acids: CASSPQRNYNSPLHF. The CDR3 coding sequence is TGCGCCAGCAGTCCCCAGAGGAACTATAATTCACCCCTCCACTTT.